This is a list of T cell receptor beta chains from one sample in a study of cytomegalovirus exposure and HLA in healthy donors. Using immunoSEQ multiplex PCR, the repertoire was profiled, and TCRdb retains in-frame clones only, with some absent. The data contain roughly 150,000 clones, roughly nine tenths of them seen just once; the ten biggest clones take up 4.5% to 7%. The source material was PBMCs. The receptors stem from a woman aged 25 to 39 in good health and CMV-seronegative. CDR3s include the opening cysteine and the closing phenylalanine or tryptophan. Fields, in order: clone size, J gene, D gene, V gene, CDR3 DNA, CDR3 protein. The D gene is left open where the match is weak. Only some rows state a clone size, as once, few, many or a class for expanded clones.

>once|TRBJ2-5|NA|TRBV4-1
TGCGCCAGCAGCCAAGATGGGGTCCGGGCAGGGAACGTGGGGGCCCAGTACTTC
CASSQDGVRAGNVGAQYF
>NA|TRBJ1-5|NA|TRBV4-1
TGCGCCAGCAGCCAAGACGGGGGGTTAGGAAATCAGCCCCAGCATTTT
CASSQDGGLGNQPQHF
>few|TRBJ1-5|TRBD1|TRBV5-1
TGCGCCAGCAGCTTGAGTACAGGGGTTCTACATCGGCCCGATCAGCCCCAGCATTTT
CASSLSTGVLHRPDQPQHF
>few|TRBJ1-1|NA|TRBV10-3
TGTGCCATCAGTGAGTCACCCCTTCAGAACACTGAAGCTTTCTTT
CAISESPLQNTEAFF
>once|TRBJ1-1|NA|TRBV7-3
TGTGCCAGCAGCTTAAATCCCCCGGGCACTGAAGCTTTCTTT
CASSLNPPGTEAFF
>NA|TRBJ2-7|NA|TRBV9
TGTGCCAGCAGTACTACAGGGCGGTCCTACGAGCAGTACTTC
CASSTTGRSYEQYF
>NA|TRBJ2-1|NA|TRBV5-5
TGTGCCAGCAGCTTGGGACCAGGGAATGAGCAGTTCTTC
CASSLGPGNEQFF
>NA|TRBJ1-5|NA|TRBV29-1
TGCAGCGTAGGGGCGGACATGTATCAGCCCCAGCATTTT
CSVGADMYQPQHF
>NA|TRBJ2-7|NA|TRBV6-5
TGTGCCAGCAGGGGGCGCCGCTACGAGCAGTACTTC
CASRGRRYEQYF
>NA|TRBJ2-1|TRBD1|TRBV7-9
TGTGCCAGCAGCTCGAACCTCCGGGACAGGGGCTACAATGAGCAGTTCTTC
CASSSNLRDRGYNEQFF
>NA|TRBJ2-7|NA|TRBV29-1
TGCAGCGCTTTTCCTGACAGTTCCTACGAGCAGTACTTC
CSAFPDSSYEQYF
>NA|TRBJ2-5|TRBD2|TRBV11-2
TGTGCCAGCAGCTTACAAACTAGCGTTCAAGAGACCCAGTACTTC
CASSLQTSVQETQYF
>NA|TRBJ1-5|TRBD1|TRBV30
TGTGCCTGGGCGGCCGGGACAGGGGTTTATCAGCCCCAGCATTTT
CAWAAGTGVYQPQHF
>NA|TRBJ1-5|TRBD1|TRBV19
TGTGCCAGTACTCACAGGGGCTCCTACAATCAGCCCCAGCATTTT
CASTHRGSYNQPQHF
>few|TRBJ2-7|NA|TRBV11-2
TGTGCCAGTCAGTTACGGCCCGAATACGAGCAGTACTTC
CASQLRPEYEQYF
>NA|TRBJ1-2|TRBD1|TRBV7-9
TGTGCCAGCAGCCCGCTAACAGGGGGCGCCGGCTACACCTTC
CASSPLTGGAGYTF
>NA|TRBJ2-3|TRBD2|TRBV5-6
TGTGCCAGCAGCCATCGGATAGCGGGGGGAGTGGCAGATACGCAGTATTTT
CASSHRIAGGVADTQYF
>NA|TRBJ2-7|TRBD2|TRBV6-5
TGTGCCACCCATAGCGGGGGAACAAGCTCCTACGAGCAGTACTTC
CATHSGGTSSYEQYF
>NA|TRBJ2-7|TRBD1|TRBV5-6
TGTGCCAGCAGCTTGACCGGGACAGGGGTCGGCGAGCAGTACTTC
CASSLTGTGVGEQYF
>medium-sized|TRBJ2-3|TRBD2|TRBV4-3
TGCGCCAGCAGCCAGCTAGCGGGAGGGGGGACAGATACGCAGTATTTT
CASSQLAGGGTDTQYF
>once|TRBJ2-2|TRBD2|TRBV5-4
TGTGCCAGCACGGCTAGCGGGCTATGGAACACCGGGGAGCTGTTTTTT
CASTASGLWNTGELFF
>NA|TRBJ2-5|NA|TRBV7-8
TGTGCCAGCAGCTCCAGTGCGCCCAGGGAGACCCAGTACTTC
CASSSSAPRETQYF
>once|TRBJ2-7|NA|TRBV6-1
TGTGCCAGCGCCCCGGGACACCTCTACGAGCAGTACTTC
CASAPGHLYEQYF
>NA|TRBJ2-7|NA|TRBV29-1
TGCAGCGTTGAGGTTTCGGGCAGTAACTACGAGCAGTACTTC
CSVEVSGSNYEQYF
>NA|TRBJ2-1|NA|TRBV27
TGTGCCAGCAGCTGGACGGAAGGCTTGGACAATGAGCAGTTCTTC
CASSWTEGLDNEQFF
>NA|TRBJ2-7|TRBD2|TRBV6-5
TGTGCCAGCAGTTACAGACTAGCCTCCGGTGTCGAGCAGTACTTC
CASSYRLASGVEQYF
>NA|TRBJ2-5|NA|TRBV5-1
TGCGCCAGCAGCTTGGCAGGGGCTGTATCGGGAGAGACCCAGTACTTC
CASSLAGAVSGETQYF
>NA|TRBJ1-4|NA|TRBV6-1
TGTGCCAGCAGTGAAGTCGCGGGGGTGGGAACTAATGAAAAACTGTTTTTT
CASSEVAGVGTNEKLFF
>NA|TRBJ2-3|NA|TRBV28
TGTGCCAGCAGTTTATCTCAGGGAAGAGATACGCAGTATTTT
CASSLSQGRDTQYF